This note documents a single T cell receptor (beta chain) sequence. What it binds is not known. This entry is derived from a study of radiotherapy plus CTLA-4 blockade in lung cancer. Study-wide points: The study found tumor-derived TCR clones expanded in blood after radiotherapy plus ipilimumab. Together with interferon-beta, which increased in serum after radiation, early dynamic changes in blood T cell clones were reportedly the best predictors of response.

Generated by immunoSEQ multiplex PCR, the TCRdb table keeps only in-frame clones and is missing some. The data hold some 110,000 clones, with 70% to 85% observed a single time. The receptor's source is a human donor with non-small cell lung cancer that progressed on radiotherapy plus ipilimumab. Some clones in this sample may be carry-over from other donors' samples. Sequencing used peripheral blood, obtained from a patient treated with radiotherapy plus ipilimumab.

DNA of the CDR3: TGCGCCAGCAGCGTGGTTGGGAGCCCCATGAACACTGAAGCTTTCTTT. The encoded protein is CASSVVGSPMNTEAFF. V and J are TRBV5-1 and TRBJ1-1; no definite D call. Germline V gene sequence: CDR1 SGHRS, CDR2 YFSETQ. V lost 4 bases and J 0 bases, leaving 16 bases between the germline ends. CDR3 length equals 16 residues.